Following are 18 T cell receptor beta chains from one sample sequenced in a study of technical replicates of blood from several donors. Some clones are missing from TCRdb's copy, which holds only in-frame ones; the method was immunoSEQ multiplex PCR. The sample shows approximately 99,000 clones, 96% of them seen only once. Sequencing was carried out using T cells isolated from PBMCs. These receptors all stem from a human donor in good health.

This chain connects TRBV19 to TRBJ2-5; D remains ambiguous. V was clipped by 6 bases and J by 3 bases, with 11 bases between them. Germline-derived CDR1 and CDR2 are LNHDA and SQIVND (reference sequence). The CDR3 loop spans 13 amino acids. The CDR3 sequence is CASSHDGEETQYF. The DNA of the CDR3 is TGTGCCAGTAGCCACGACGGAGAAGAGACCCAGTACTTC.

The V gene is TRBV12-5, the J gene TRBJ2-3, with TRBD1 matching over 9 bases. After removal of 2 bases from V and 1 base from J, the junction contained 10 bases not matched to a gene. Germline CDR1 LGHNT, CDR2 FRNRAP. CDR3 length equals 18 residues. The CDR3 loop is CASGLTRDRVLGTDTQYF. DNA of the CDR3: TGTGCTAGTGGTTTGACCCGGGACAGGGTATTAGGCACAGATACGCAGTATTTT.

The count of this clone is one. The rearrangement links TRBV27 to TRBJ1-2, with unresolved D. CDR1 is MNHEY, CDR2 SMNVEV, per germline (reference sequence). This CDR3 has 15 residues. Trimming took off 0 bases at V and 3 bases at J, with 11 bases between the two ends. Here the CDR3 reads CASSLSPGSDYGYTF. The CDR3 DNA is TGTGCCAGCAGTTTATCTCCGGGGTCTGACTATGGCTACACCTTC.

This chain uses TRBV5-1 with TRBJ2-7, with 9 bases identical to TRBD1. The ends lost 3 bases at V and 4 bases at J; junction bases unmatched: 11. The CDR3 spans 16 residues. Germline assignment: CDR1 SGHRS and CDR2 YFSETQ. CDR3 sequence reads: CASSSRTGESTYEQYF. Here the CDR3 DNA reads TGCGCCAGCAGCTCTAGGACAGGGGAATCCACATACGAGCAGTACTTC.

The chain joins TRBV27 to TRBJ2-5; D is ambiguous. CDR1 is MNHEY, CDR2 SMNVEV, per germline (reference sequence). The CDR3 is 14 amino acids. V lost 5 bases and J lost 9, with 19 bases in between. The CDR3 sequence: CASSPLPQNEAQYF. The CDR3 bases are TGTGCCAGCAGTCCACTCCCGCAGAATGAGGCCCAGTACTTC.

The chain carries TRBV6-1 and TRBJ2-1; 8 bases align to TRBD2. The germline V gene encodes CDR1 MNHNS and CDR2 SASEGT. Trimming cost V 2 bases and J 0 bases; bases outside gene matches: 0. This CDR3 contains 15 residues. CDR3 nucleotides: TGTGCCAGCAGTGAACGGGGGGGCTCCTACAATGAGCAGTTCTTC. It translates to CASSERGGSYNEQFF.

This clone was recorded only once. The genes are TRBV5-4 and TRBJ2-1; D not certain. Germline loops: CDR1 SGHNT, CDR2 YYREEE (reference sequence). This CDR3 comprises 18 residues. V was clipped by 3 bases and J by 0 bases, with 19 bases between them. The CDR3 region is CASSSSTDQALSYNEQFF. The CDR3 nucleotides are TGTGCCAGCAGCTCCTCAACGGATCAGGCGCTCTCCTACAATGAGCAGTTCTTC.

J is TRBJ2-7 and V is TRBV7-2; no firm D call. V was cut by 1 base and J by 0 bases, with 4 bases left in between. This CDR3 contains 13 residues. The germline CDR1 and CDR2 sequences are SGHTA and FQGNSA. The CDR3 DNA follows: TGTGCCAGCAGCTTAGGGCCCTCCTACGAGCAGTACTTC. It encodes CASSLGPSYEQYF.

The V and J genes are TRBV25-1 and TRBJ1-1, with a possible D match to TRBD1 (6 bases). The germline V and J ends were trimmed by 2 bases and 11 bases, with 12 bases remaining between them. The CDR3 has 12 residues. Germline V gives CDR1 MGHDK, CDR2 SYGVNS. CDR3 region: CASSEQGLQAFF. The CDR3 DNA reads as TGTGCCAGCAGTGAACAGGGGCTACAGGCTTTCTTT.

V and J are TRBV15 and TRBJ2-5; 7 bases are a match to TRBD1. Looked up from germline, CDR1 is LNHNV and CDR2 is YYDKDF (reference sequence). This CDR3 contains 15 residues. V lost 0 bases to trimming and J lost 1 base; unmatched junction nucleotides: 2. CDR3 amino acids: CATSREGGFQETQYF. In DNA, the CDR3 is TGTGCCACCAGCAGAGAAGGGGGCTTCCAAGAGACCCAGTACTTC.

The rearrangement uses TRBV30 and TRBJ2-3, with a possible D match to TRBD1 (6 bases). The CDR3 covers 14 residues. Trimming left V 4 bases short and J 5 bases short, with 16 bases between. The germline V gene has CDR1 GTSNPN and CDR2 SVGIG (reference sequence). In DNA, the CDR3 is TGTGCCTGGAACAACAGGGTTTCGAAAGATACGCAGTATTTT. Protein sequence: CAWNNRVSKDTQYF.

The CDR3 DNA reads as TGTGCCAGCACCCAACTGGGCGTCTTTTTTGCTGGGGCCAACGTCCTGACTTTC. Residues: CASTQLGVFFAGANVLTF. The chain employs TRBV7-8 and TRBJ2-6, with unresolved D. Looked up from germline, CDR1 is SGHVS and CDR2 is FQNEAQ. The CDR3 loop spans 18 amino acids. V was trimmed by 7 bases and J by 2 bases, leaving 21 bases between them.

This chain connects TRBV10-1 to TRBJ2-1; no clear D. The CDR3 has 14 amino acids. Deletions cut 5 bases from V and 0 bases from J, with 8 bases between. The V gene's germline CDR1 is WNHNN and CDR2 SYGVQD (reference sequence). The CDR3 DNA reads TGCGCCAGCAGTATTACGAGCTCCTACAATGAGCAGTTCTTC. The encoded protein is CASSITSSYNEQFF.

V and J are TRBV27 and TRBJ1-1; D is unresolved. The V gene lost 5 bases and the J gene lost 6 bases, with 16 bases spanning the gap. This CDR3 has 14 residues. Germline CDR1 reads MNHEY; CDR2 reads SMNVEV (reference sequence). The CDR3 nucleotides read TGTGCCAGCAGTCCCTACCTGACTAACTCTGAAGCTTTCTTT. Translating it yields CASSPYLTNSEAFF.

Only one count was recorded for this clone. CDR3 in DNA: TGTGCCAGCAGAAGGGGGAGGGGCGGCAATGAGCAGTTCTTC. Protein sequence: CASRRGRGGNEQFF. The genes are TRBV27 and TRBJ2-1; possible D gene TRBD2, 7 bases. The ends were cut back, 6 bases at V and 6 bases at J, with 15 bases in the middle. The CDR3 is made up of 14 amino acids. Germline-derived CDR1 and CDR2 are MNHEY and SMNVEV (reference sequence).

The chain recombines TRBV19 with TRBJ2-2; TRBD2 matches 13 bases. Trimming cost V 5 bases and J 4 bases; bases outside gene matches: 10. CDR3 length: 18 residues. The germline CDR1 and CDR2 sequences are LNHDA and SQIVND (reference sequence). CDR3 protein: CASSPTSGRARGTGELFF. The CDR3 nucleotides read TGTGCCAGTAGTCCAACTAGCGGGAGGGCCCGGGGCACCGGGGAGCTGTTTTTT.

V gene TRBV6-5 combines with J gene TRBJ2-4; 8 bases fit TRBD1. Germline lookup yields CDR1 MNHEY and CDR2 SVGAGI. There are 13 residues in the CDR3. V lost 6 bases, J lost 7 bases, and 5 bases stayed unmatched. The CDR3 region has the DNA TGTGCCAGCAGGATGACAGGGGTGAACATTCAGTACTTC. Residues: CASRMTGVNIQYF.

V and J are TRBV4-2 and TRBJ2-5; tentative D call: TRBD1 (6 bases). Trimming removed 1 base from V and 4 bases from J, with 19 bases in between. This CDR3 has 17 residues. Germline CDR1 is LGHNA and CDR2 is YNFKEQ. The CDR3 sequence: CASSQVVLQGLIETQYF. The DNA for the CDR3 is TGTGCCAGCAGCCAAGTCGTTCTTCAGGGGCTGATAGAGACCCAGTACTTC.